Listed here is a single TCR beta chain. Authors' data handling: Estimation of nucleated cell counts relied on the amplification of reference gene primers. The data were produced by immunoSEQ multiplex PCR, yet TCRdb's version contains in-frame clones alone and is incomplete. D and trimming come from the DNA, and the V and J calls and clone size come from that table. The sample carries 95,000 to 120,000 clones, approximately 84% recorded once. These data are taken from a study of blood T cell repertoires in COVID-19. About the study: Sources were T cells, B-cell-depleted T cells, or PBMCs; the material itself was cDNA or gDNA.

This CDR3 is built from 15 residues. Germline V CDR1 and CDR2: GTSNPN, SVGIG (reference sequence). Unmatched junction bases numbered 11, after V lost 3 bases and J lost 5 bases. This receptor was taken from a woman aged 40 to 50 with acute or convalescent COVID-19. The rearrangement joins TRBV30 to TRBJ1-2, with TRBD1 matching over 8 bases. What was sequenced was peripheral blood. DNA for the CDR3: TGTGCCTGGAGCGAATGGGACAGGCCTGGGTATGGCTACACCTTC. It codes for CAWSEWDRPGYGYTF.